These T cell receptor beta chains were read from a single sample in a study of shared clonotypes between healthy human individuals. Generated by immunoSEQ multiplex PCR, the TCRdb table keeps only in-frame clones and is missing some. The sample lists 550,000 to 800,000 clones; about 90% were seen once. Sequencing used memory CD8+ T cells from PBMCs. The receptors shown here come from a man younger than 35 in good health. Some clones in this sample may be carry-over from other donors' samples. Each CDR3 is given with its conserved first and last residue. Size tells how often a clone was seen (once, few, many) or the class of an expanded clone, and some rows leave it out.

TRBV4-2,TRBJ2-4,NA,CASSKPGTTLAKNIQYF
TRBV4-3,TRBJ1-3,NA,CASSQGRGNTIYF
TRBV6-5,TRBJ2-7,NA,CASSSFAGTTYEQYF
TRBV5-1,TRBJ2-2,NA,CASSEVAGELFF
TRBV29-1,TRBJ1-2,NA,CSARTERGYTF
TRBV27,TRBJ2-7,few,CASSPRQGYEQYF
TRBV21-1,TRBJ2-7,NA,CASSNRQDRSYEQYF
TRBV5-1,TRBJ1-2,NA,CASSPGAGANYGYTF
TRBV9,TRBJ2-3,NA,CASSEFSGGTDTQYF
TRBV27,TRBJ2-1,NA,CASSLVRNLEQFF
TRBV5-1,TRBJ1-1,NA,CASMGWRGYSTEAFF
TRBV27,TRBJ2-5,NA,CASRPRRLETQYF
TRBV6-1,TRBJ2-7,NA,CASSEAAGWAYEQYF
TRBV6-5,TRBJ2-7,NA,CASSDRLQGEQYF
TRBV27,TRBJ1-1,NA,CASSLEGWAEAFF